Presented here are 5 T cell receptor beta chains from one specimen sequenced in a study of blood T cell repertoires in COVID-19. The method was immunoSEQ multiplex PCR; TCRdb's version includes in-frame clones alone and lacks a portion of them. The sample carries around 180,000 clones, 89% recorded once. What was sequenced was PBMCs or T cells enriched from blood (not recorded which). The origin of the receptors is a woman aged 40 to 49 with acute COVID-19.

The chain links TRBV28 to TRBJ2-1; D uncertain. Germline V gene sequence: CDR1 MDHEN, CDR2 SYDVKM. CDR3 length: 15 residues. V lost 0 bases and J lost 3, with 9 bases in between. The CDR3 nucleotides are TGTGCCAGCAGTTTATGGCTTGGTAGCTACAATGAGCAGTTCTTC. This translates into CASSLWLGSYNEQFF.

Regarding this clone: The junction shows a germline mismatch at one end, possibly a read error. The J gene is TRBJ2-2, the V gene TRBV7-7, with 7 bases lining up with TRBD2. The germline gives CDR1 SSHAT, CDR2 FNYEAQ (reference sequence). The CDR3 loop spans 15 amino acids. Here the CDR3 reads CASSPSAGVGGELFF. In DNA, the CDR3 is TGTGCTAGCAGCCCCTCGGCGGGAGTAGGCGGGGAGCTGTTTTTT.

This clone has a single count. The chain carries TRBV30 and TRBJ1-5, with TRBD1 matching 9 bases. This CDR3 comprises 13 residues. Germline V CDR1 and CDR2: GTSNPN, SVGIG (reference sequence). V trimming: 5 bases; J trimming: 7 bases; junction bases outside the gene matches: 6. CDR3 coding DNA: TGTGCCTGGGGGGGACAGGGAGGGCAGCCCCAGCATTTT. Amino acids: CAWGGQGGQPQHF.

The V call is TRBV20-1, the J call TRBJ2-5; TRBD1 agrees at 9 bases. The V and J ends lost 3 bases and 4 bases, in that order; junction bases with no gene match: 9. The CDR3 sequence is 15 residues long. CDR1 and CDR2 from the germline V gene are DFQATT and SNEGSKA (reference sequence). The CDR3 here is CSASALTGGRETQYF. Written as DNA, the CDR3 is TGCAGTGCTAGTGCCTTAACAGGGGGCCGAGAGACCCAGTACTTC.

The rearrangement joins TRBV7-2 to TRBJ2-1, with D possibly TRBD2 on 5 matching bases. There are 17 residues in the CDR3. V gave up 0 bases and J gave up 2 bases, with 14 bases separating them. CDR1 is SGHTA and CDR2 is FQGNSA in the germline V gene. CDR3 protein: CASSLALSSRPYNEQFF. Here the CDR3 DNA reads TGTGCCAGCAGCTTAGCTTTGTCTAGCAGACCCTACAATGAGCAGTTCTTC.